This T cell receptor beta chain originates from a study of T cell repertoires in cytomegalovirus infection. Study-wide results and limits: CMV-specific TCR beta clonotypes restricted by HLA-C were the ones dominating the ex vivo response.

TCRdb analysed the reads with MiXCR anew, one entry per CDR3 protein. The sample lists 600,000 to 800,000 distinct CDR3 sequences, approximately 24% seen once, with roughly 8% in the top ten. Points on this clonotype: Its specificity is not known.

The CDR3 has 15 residues. J gave up 3 bases and V 0 bases, and 4 bases lay outside the gene matches. Per germline, CDR1 SGDLS and CDR2 YYNGEE. The clonotype comes from a human donor in good health (CMV status not recorded). Some clones in this sample may be carry-over from other donors' samples. This sequence joins TRBV9 and TRBJ1-1, with 8 bases lining up with TRBD1. The sample taken for sequencing was CD8+ T cells from PBMCs. The CDR3 sequence is CASSVVGQGDTEAFF. In nucleotides, the CDR3 is TGTGCCAGCAGCGTAGTAGGACAGGGTGACACTGAAGCTTTCTTT.